This passage covers 13 T cell receptor beta chains from one sample sequenced in a study of metastatic and nonmetastatic thyroid tumors. Every patient was untreated before thyroid surgery. TCRdb redid the clone calls on the PCR reads using MiXCR. The sample lists 50,000 to 60,000 clones; approximately 17% were seen once. The sample consisted of blood. Receptors originate from a female donor with papillary thyroid cancer or a benign thyroid nodule (not recorded which). Some clones in this sample may be carry-over from other donors' samples.

In its sample, this clone is medium-sized. The J gene is TRBJ2-1, the V gene TRBV10-1; 9 nucleotides match TRBD2. Germline CDR1 is WNHNN and CDR2 is SYGVQD (reference sequence). V shed 5 bases, J shed 4 bases, and the junction held 3 bases outside the gene matches. This CDR3 comprises 14 residues. The CDR3 region is CASSRTSEYNEQFF. CDR3 bases: TGCGCCAGCAGTAGGACTAGCGAGTACAATGAGCAGTTCTTC.

The chain recombines TRBV5-6 with TRBJ2-7; no clear D gene. The V and J ends lost 4 bases and 0 bases respectively, with 14 bases between them. Germline assignment: CDR1 SGHDT and CDR2 YYEEEE. The CDR3 is 15 amino acids. The CDR3 loop reads CASSRVGPSSYEQYF. Written as DNA, the CDR3 is TGTGCCAGCAGCCGAGTCGGGCCGAGCTCCTACGAGCAGTACTTC.

This clone was found many times. Written as DNA, the CDR3 is TGTGCCAGCAGCCCCGGACAGCCCAGGCAGCCCCAGCATTTT. Encoded protein: CASSPGQPRQPQHF. V is TRBV27 and J is TRBJ1-5; a possible D gene is TRBD1 (6 bases). Per the germline V gene, CDR1 is MNHEY and CDR2 is SMNVEV (reference sequence). The CDR3 covers 14 residues. With 6 bases removed from V and 7 bases from J, the gap between germline ends came to 16 bases.

This clone appeared many times. A much larger clone lies a single base off, so this may be a read error. The identical CDR3 is also encoded by other nucleotide sequences in the sample. The chain has TRBV20-1 and TRBJ2-7; D is possibly TRBD2 (5 bases). The CDR3 runs to 15 residues. Trimming stripped 2 bases from V and 0 bases from J, with 14 bases between. The germline gives CDR1 DFQATT, CDR2 SNEGSKA (reference sequence). DNA for the CDR3: TGCAGTGCTAGAAGCGACGGGGATAGCTCCTACGAGCAGTACTTC. This translates into CSARSDGDSSYEQYF.

This clone was detected only a few times. V is TRBV6-1 and J is TRBJ2-1; 13 nucleotides align to TRBD2. V gave up 3 bases and J gave up 12 bases; unmatched junction bases: 17. Germline values: CDR1 MNHNS, CDR2 SASEGT. The CDR3 is 18 amino acids. CDR3 amino acids: CASSDMLGGLAGECGQFF. CDR3 DNA: TGTGCCAGCAGTGATATGCTGGGAGGACTAGCGGGAGAGTGCGGGCAGTTCTTC.

In this sample, this clone turned up many times. V is TRBV20-1 and J is TRBJ2-6, with D possibly being TRBD2 (5 bases). This CDR3 spans 17 amino acids. The V and J ends lost 0 bases and 0 bases respectively, with 12 bases between them. Germline assignment: CDR1 DFQATT and CDR2 SNEGSKA (reference sequence). CDR3 nucleotides: TGCAGTGCTAGAGATCAGTGGGAGCGCTCTGGGGCCAACGTCCTGACTTTC. It codes for CSARDQWERSGANVLTF.

The chain couples TRBV11-1 to TRBJ2-5; D is uncertain. Germline-derived CDR1 and CDR2 are SGHAT and FQDESV (reference sequence). The ends were cut back, 1 base at V and 3 bases at J, with 24 bases in the middle. The CDR3 totals 19 residues. The CDR3 reads CASSLGGSGRRSKEETQYF. The CDR3 coding sequence is TGTGCCAGCAGCTTAGGGGGAAGTGGTCGCAGGTCAAAGGAAGAGACCCAGTACTTC.

Notes on this clone: Being one base from a much bigger clone, this may be a read error. Other DNA sequences within the sample encode an identical CDR3. The V and J genes are TRBV7-6 and TRBJ2-2; D possibly corresponds to TRBD2 (5 bases). V shed 3 bases and J shed 6 bases, with 20 bases lying between them. The CDR3 has 17 residues. Germline CDR1 SGHVS, CDR2 FNYEAQ. CDR3 region: CASSFSPGLSRAGELFF. DNA of the CDR3: TGTGCCAGCAGCTTCTCACCAGGACTCTCTCGGGCCGGGGAGCTGTTTTTT.

This clone has a handful of counts. Being one base from a much bigger clone, this may be a read error. The rearrangement uses TRBV6-1 and TRBJ1-1; D not certain. CDR1 MNHNS and CDR2 SASEGT come from the germline V gene. This CDR3 comprises 15 residues. The CDR3 loop is CASSEMVGRETEASF. DNA for the CDR3: TGTGCCAGCAGTGAAATGGTTGGAAGAGAAACTGAAGCTTCCTTT.

Details on this clone: Relative to the germline gene, one junction end is altered; a read error may explain this. The chain carries TRBV2 and TRBJ1-5, with D unclear. Germline V gene sequence: CDR1 SNHLY, CDR2 FYNNEI. The CDR3 contains 16 residues. For the CDR3, the DNA is TGTGCCAGCAGTTTAATGGTGGGCAATCTAAATCATCCCCAGCATTTT. Its protein product is CASSLMVGNLNHPQHF. The whole variable domain, filled in from reference TRBV2 and TRBJ1-5, reads EPEVTQTPSHQVTQMGQEVILRCVPISNHLYFYWYRQILGQKVEFLVSFYNNEISEKSEIFDDQFSVERPDGSNFTLKIRSTKLEDSAMYFCASSLMVGNLNHPQHFGDGTRLSIL.

By proportion, this clone is medium-sized. The V and J genes are TRBV6-1 and TRBJ1-2; TRBD1 matches 8 bases. Trimming at V came to 2 bases and at J to 2 bases, leaving 4 bases not matched to a gene. The CDR3 consists of 15 residues. The germline V gene has CDR1 MNHNS and CDR2 SASEGT. The CDR3 region is CASSEKRQGNYGYTF. In nucleotides, the CDR3 is TGTGCCAGCAGTGAAAAGAGACAGGGGAACTATGGCTACACCTTC.

This clone was recorded many times. The chain joins TRBV19 to TRBJ1-2; D is uncertain. Per the germline V gene, CDR1 is LNHDA and CDR2 is SQIVND (reference sequence). Trimming cost V 7 bases and J 3 bases, with 9 bases left between them. This CDR3 spans 12 amino acids. Written as DNA, the CDR3 is TGTGCCAGTATCGAGTGTTACTATGGCTACACCTTC. It yields the protein CASIECYYGYTF.

This clone showed up just a few times. The chain employs TRBV6-1 and TRBJ2-7, with D uncertain. The CDR3 totals 14 residues. V was trimmed by 6 bases and J by 5 bases, leaving 17 bases between them. In germline, CDR1 is MNHNS, CDR2 SASEGT. This CDR3 reads CASRRPGVFNEQYF. The CDR3 DNA follows: TGTGCCAGCAGGAGGCCCGGTGTTTTCAACGAGCAGTACTTC.